Following are 3 T cell receptor beta chains from one sample sequenced in a study of shared clonotypes between healthy human individuals. TCRdb's table, derived via immunoSEQ multiplex PCR, lists solely in-frame clones and lacks some. The sample has roughly 2.5 million clones; over 85% are singletons. Material: naive CD4+ T cells sorted from blood. Regarding subset: CD45RA+ positively selected. The receptor set was obtained from a man in his late teens or twenties in good health.

The V gene is TRBV6-6, the J gene TRBJ1-1, with a possible D match to TRBD1 (6 bases). V lost 5 bases and J lost 11, with 18 bases in between. The V gene's germline CDR1 is MNHNY and CDR2 SVGAGI (reference sequence). This CDR3 spans 13 amino acids. The CDR3, as DNA: TGTGCCAGCAGTCGGGGACAAAGTGAGAGGGCTTTCTTT. Protein: CASSRGQSERAFF.

This CDR3 is CASSPGARTLGEKLFF. The DNA for the CDR3 is TGCGCCAGCAGCCCCGGAGCGCGAACACTGGGCGAAAAACTGTTTTTT. The J gene is TRBJ1-4, the V gene TRBV5-1, with no clear D. The CDR3 is made up of 16 amino acids. Germline V gene data show CDR1 as SGHRS and CDR2 as YFSETQ. Deletions cut 4 bases from V and 8 bases from J, with 21 bases between.

The table lists this clone with a count of one. CDR3 protein: CASSLGTAPNQPQHF. The DNA for the CDR3 is TGCGCCAGCAGCTTGGGGACAGCCCCCAATCAGCCCCAGCATTTT. The V and J genes are TRBV5-1 and TRBJ1-5; D might be TRBD1 (6 bases). From germline, CDR1 is SGHRS and CDR2 YFSETQ. The V end was cut by 0 bases, the J end by 3 bases, with 10 bases between. There are 15 residues in the CDR3. Supplemented by reference TRBV5-1 and TRBJ1-5, the full variable domain reads KAGVTQTPRYLIKTRGQQVTLSCSPISGHRSVSWYQQTPGQGLQFLFEYFSETQRNKGNFPGRFSGRQFSNSRSEMNVSTLELGDSALYLCASSLGTAPNQPQHFGDGTRLSIL.